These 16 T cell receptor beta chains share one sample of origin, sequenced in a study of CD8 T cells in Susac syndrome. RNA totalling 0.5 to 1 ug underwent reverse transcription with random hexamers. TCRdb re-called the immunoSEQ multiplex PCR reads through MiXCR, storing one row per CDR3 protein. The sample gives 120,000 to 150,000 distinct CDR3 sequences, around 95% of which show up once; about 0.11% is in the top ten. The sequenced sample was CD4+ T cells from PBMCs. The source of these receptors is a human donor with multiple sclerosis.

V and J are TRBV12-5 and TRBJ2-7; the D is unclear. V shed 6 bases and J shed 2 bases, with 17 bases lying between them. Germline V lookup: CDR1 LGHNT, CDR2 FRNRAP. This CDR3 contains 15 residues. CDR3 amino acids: CASGPPPTSTYEQYF. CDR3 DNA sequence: TGTGCTAGTGGCCCTCCACCTACCTCAACCTACGAGCAGTACTTC.

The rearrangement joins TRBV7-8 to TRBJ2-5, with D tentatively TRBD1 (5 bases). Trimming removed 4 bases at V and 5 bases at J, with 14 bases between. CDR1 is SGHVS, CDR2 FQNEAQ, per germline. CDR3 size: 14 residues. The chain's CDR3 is CASSYAGLGETQYF. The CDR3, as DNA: TGTGCCAGCAGCTACGCAGGGTTGGGGGAGACCCAGTACTTC.

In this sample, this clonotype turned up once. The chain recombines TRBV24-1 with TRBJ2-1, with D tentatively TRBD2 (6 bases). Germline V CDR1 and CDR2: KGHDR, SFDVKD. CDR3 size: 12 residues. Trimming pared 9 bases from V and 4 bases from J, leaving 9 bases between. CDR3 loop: CATRDFYNEQFF. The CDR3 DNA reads TGTGCCACCCGGGACTTTTACAATGAGCAGTTCTTC.

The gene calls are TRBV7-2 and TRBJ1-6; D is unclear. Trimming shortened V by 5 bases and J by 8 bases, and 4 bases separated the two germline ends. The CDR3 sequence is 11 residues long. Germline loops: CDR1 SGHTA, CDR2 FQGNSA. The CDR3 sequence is CASSTDSPLHF. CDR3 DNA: TGTGCCAGCAGCACGGATTCACCCCTCCACTTT.

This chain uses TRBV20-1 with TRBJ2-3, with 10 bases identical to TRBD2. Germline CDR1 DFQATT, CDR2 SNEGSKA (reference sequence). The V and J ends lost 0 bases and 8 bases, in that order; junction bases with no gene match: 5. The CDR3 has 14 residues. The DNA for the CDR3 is TGCAGTGCTAGAGAGACTAGCGGGCTCCTTACGCAGTATTTT. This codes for CSARETSGLLTQYF.

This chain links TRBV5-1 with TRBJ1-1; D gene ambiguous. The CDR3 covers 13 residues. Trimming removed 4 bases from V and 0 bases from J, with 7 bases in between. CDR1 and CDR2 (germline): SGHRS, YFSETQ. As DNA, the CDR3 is TGCGCCAGCAGCACCATAGTGAACACTGAAGCTTTCTTT. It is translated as CASSTIVNTEAFF.

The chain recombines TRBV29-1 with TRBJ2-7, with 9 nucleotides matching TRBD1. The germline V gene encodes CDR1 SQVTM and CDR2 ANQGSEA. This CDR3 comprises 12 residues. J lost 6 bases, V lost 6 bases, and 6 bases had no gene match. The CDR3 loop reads CSVGDRVGEQYF. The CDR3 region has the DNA TGCAGCGTCGGGGACAGGGTGGGCGAGCAGTACTTC.

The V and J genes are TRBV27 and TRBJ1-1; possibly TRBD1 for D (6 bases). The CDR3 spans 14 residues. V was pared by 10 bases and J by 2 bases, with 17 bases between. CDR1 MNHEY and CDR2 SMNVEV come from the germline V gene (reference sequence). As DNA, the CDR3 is TGTGCCATCAAACGCCGGGGACAAAACACTGAAGCTTTCTTT. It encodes CAIKRRGQNTEAFF.

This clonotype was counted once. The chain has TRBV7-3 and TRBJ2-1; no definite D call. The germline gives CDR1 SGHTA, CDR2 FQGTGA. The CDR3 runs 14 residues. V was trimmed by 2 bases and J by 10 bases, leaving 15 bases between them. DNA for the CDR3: TGTGCCAGCAGCTTAGGGCTACAGAGAGCCGAGCAGTTCTTC. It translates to CASSLGLQRAEQFF.

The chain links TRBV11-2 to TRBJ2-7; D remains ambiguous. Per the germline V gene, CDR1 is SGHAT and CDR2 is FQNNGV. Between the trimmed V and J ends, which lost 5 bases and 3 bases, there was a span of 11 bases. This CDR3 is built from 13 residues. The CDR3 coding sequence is TGTGCCAGCAGCCAGGACCTCATCTACGAGCAGTACTTC. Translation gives CASSQDLIYEQYF.

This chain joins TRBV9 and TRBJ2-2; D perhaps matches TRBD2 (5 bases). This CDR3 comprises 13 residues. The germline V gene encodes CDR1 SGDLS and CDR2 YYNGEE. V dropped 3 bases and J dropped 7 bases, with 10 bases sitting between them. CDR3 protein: CASSAGTLGELFF. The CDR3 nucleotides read TGTGCCAGCAGCGCGGGAACCCTCGGGGAGCTGTTTTTT.

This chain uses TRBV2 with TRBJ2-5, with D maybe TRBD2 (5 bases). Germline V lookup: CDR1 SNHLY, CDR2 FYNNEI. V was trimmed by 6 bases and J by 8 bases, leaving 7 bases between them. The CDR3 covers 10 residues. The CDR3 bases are TGTGCCAGCAGCGAGGGAACCCAGTACTTC. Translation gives CASSEGTQYF. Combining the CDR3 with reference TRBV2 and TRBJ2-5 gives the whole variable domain EPEVTQTPSHQVTQMGQEVILRCVPISNHLYFYWYRQILGQKVEFLVSFYNNEISEKSEIFDDQFSVERPDGSNFTLKIRSTKLEDSAMYFCASSEGTQYFGPGTRLLVL.

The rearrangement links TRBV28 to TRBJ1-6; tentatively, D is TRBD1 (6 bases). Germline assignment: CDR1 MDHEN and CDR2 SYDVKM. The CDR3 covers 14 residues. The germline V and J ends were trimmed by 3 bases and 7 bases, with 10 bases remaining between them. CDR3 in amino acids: CASSFGTLNSPLHF. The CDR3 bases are TGTGCCAGCAGTTTTGGGACACTAAATTCACCCCTCCACTTT.

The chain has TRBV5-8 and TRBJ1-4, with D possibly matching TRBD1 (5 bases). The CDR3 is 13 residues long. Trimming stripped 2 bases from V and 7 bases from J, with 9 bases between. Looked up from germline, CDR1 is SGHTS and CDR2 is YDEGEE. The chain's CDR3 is CASSFSGLEKLFF. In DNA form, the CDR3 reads TGTGCCAGCAGCTTTTCGGGGCTTGAAAAACTGTTTTTT. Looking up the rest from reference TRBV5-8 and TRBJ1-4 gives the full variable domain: EAGVTQSPTHLIKTRGQQATLRCSPISGHTSVYWYQQALGLGLQFLLWYDEGEERNRGNFPPRFSGRQFPNYSSELNVNALELEDSALYLCASSFSGLEKLFFGSGTQLSVL.

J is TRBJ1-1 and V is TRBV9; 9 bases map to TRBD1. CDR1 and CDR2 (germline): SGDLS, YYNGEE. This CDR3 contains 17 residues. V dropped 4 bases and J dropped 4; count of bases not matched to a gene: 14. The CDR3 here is CASSSPLRDRASTEAFF. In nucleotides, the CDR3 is TGTGCCAGCAGCTCTCCGCTGCGGGACAGGGCAAGCACTGAAGCTTTCTTT. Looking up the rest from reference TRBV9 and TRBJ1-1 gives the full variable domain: DSGVTQTPKHLITATGQRVTLRCSPRSGDLSVYWYQQSLDQGLQFLIQYYNGEERAKGNILERFSAQQFPDLHSELNLSSLELGDSALYFCASSSPLRDRASTEAFFGQGTRLTVV.

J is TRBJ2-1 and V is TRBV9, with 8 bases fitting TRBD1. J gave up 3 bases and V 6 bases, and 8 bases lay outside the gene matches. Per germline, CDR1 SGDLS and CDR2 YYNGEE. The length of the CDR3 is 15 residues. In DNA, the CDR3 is TGTGCCAGCACCGACGGGACAGGCAACTACAATGAGCAGTTCTTC. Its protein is CASTDGTGNYNEQFF.